This TCR beta chain was recovered during a study of patients and donors after allogeneic stem cell transplantation. This clonotype was detected only a few times. Germline V gene data show CDR1 as SGHVS and CDR2 as FNYEAQ. The CDR3 sequence is 16 residues long. Trimming stripped 3 bases from V and 6 bases from J, with 21 bases between. TCRdb fed the RT-PCR reads into MiXCR, producing one record per CDR3 protein. Of fewer than 75,000 distinct CDR3 sequences in the sample, roughly 14% were seen once. The chain uses TRBV7-6 and TRBJ2-7; D is tentatively TRBD1 or TRBD2 (5 bases each). Source material: blood, either unsorted or a sorted T cell fraction (not recorded which). The TCR comes from a human donor who was either an allogeneic HSCT recipient or a stem cell or donor lymphocyte infusion donor (not recorded which). It is not recorded whose cells these are; they may come from a transplant donor. CDR3 DNA: TGTGCCAGCAGCTTCTCCCCGGGATCCTTAGGGACCGAGCAGTACTTC. Its protein product is CASSFSPGSLGTEQYF.